These T cell receptor beta chains were read from a single sample in a study of cytomegalovirus exposure and HLA in healthy donors. Generated by immunoSEQ multiplex PCR, the TCRdb table keeps only in-frame clones and is missing some. The sample gives about 98,000 clones, more than 60% of which show up once; approximately 11% is in the top ten. Sample: PBMCs. The receptors stem from a man between 18 and 29 years old in good health and CMV-seropositive. The CDR3 runs from the conserved cysteine through the conserved F or W. D genes are given only for firm matches. The size of a clone is reported for some rows only, either as once, few or many, or as a class for expanded clones.

cdr3_nt	cdr3_aa	v_call	d_call	clone_size	j_call
TGCGCCAGCAGCTTCACGGAGGGGGCGTCTCATAGATTCACTGAAGCTTTCTTT	CASSFTEGASHRFTEAFF	TRBV5-1	TRBD1	NA	TRBJ1-1
TGTGCCAGCAGCGTCCGGGACTGGGACTACGAGCAGTACTTC	CASSVRDWDYEQYF	TRBV9	NA	few	TRBJ2-7
TGTGCCAGCAGCAGAGGGACAGCTCAAGAGACCCAGTACTTC	CASSRGTAQETQYF	TRBV6-5	TRBD1	NA	TRBJ2-5
TGTGCCAGCAGGTATCGGACAGATCTTTCCTACGAGCAGTACTTC	CASRYRTDLSYEQYF	TRBV27	NA	NA	TRBJ2-7
TGTGCCAGCAGTTCAACCATACCCAGCCCTGAACGGGGTGGGGGGGTCTACGAGCAGTACTTC	CASSSTIPSPERGGGVYEQYF	TRBV28	TRBD2	NA	TRBJ2-7
TGTGCCAGCAGCGTAAAAGGACAGGGTGGAGAAAAACTGTTTTTT	CASSVKGQGGEKLFF	TRBV5-6	TRBD1	NA	TRBJ1-4
TGCAGCGGCCGGGATACTAGCAATCAGCCCCAGCATTTT	CSGRDTSNQPQHF	TRBV29-1	NA	NA	TRBJ1-5
TGTGCCAGCAGTTTGGGTAGCGGGGGTTGGGATGAGCAGTTCTTC	CASSLGSGGWDEQFF	TRBV11-2	TRBD2	NA	TRBJ2-1
TGCGCCAGCGGACCTCAGGGGGCGAACACTGAAGCTTTCTTT	CASGPQGANTEAFF	TRBV5-1	TRBD1	NA	TRBJ1-1
TGTGCCAGCAGCCCGAGCGGGGCCAGCACAGATACGCAGTATTTT	CASSPSGASTDTQYF	TRBV5-5	TRBD2	NA	TRBJ2-3
TGTGCCAGTAGTATAGTACAGGGCAATCAGCCCCAGCATTTT	CASSIVQGNQPQHF	TRBV19	NA	NA	TRBJ1-5
TGCAGCGATAGGACAGGGGTCACTGAAGCTTTCTTT	CSDRTGVTEAFF	TRBV29-1	TRBD1	NA	TRBJ1-1
TGTGCCAGCAGTGAAACCGGGACTGAAGCTTTCTTT	CASSETGTEAFF	TRBV25-1	NA	NA	TRBJ1-1
TGTGCCAGCAGTCCTCCAGGGATTGGCTACACCTTC	CASSPPGIGYTF	TRBV28	NA	NA	TRBJ1-2
TGTGCCTGGAGAGGGGACAGTGAAAATTCACCCCTCCACTTT	CAWRGDSENSPLHF	TRBV30	TRBD1	NA	TRBJ1-6
TGTGCCAGCAGCTTAGTTACAGAAACAGGATACGAGCAGTACTTC	CASSLVTETGYEQYF	TRBV7-6	NA	NA	TRBJ2-7
TGTGCCAGCAGCCCCCAGACAGGGGGATATTCACCCCTCCACTTT	CASSPQTGGYSPLHF	TRBV28	TRBD1	few	TRBJ1-6
TGTGCCAGCAGTCAAACAGGGGAGACTCTATACGAGCAGTACTTC	CASSQTGETLYEQYF	TRBV7-3	TRBD1	once	TRBJ2-7
TGTGCCAGCTCAGTTGGGACAGCCGAGGGTGGCGAGCAGTACTTC	CASSVGTAEGGEQYF	TRBV18	TRBD1	NA	TRBJ2-7
TGTGCCAGCAGTTTATCGGGGGGATACGAGCAGTACTTC	CASSLSGGYEQYF	TRBV27	NA	NA	TRBJ2-7
TGTGCCAGCAGTGAATTCCAAAGGGGTGAGCAGTTCTTC	CASSEFQRGEQFF	TRBV25-1	NA	NA	TRBJ2-1
TGTGCCATCAGTGACGACCCAGTAGGGACAGAAAGCTCCTATAATTCACCCCTCCACTTT	CAISDDPVGTESSYNSPLHF	TRBV10-3	TRBD1	NA	TRBJ1-6
TGCGCCAGCCGCTCTCAGGCAGGGGCGACCAAAAACATTCAGTACTTC	CASRSQAGATKNIQYF	TRBV4-1	NA	NA	TRBJ2-4
TGCGCCAGCAGCTTGGGCTTAGGGAGCTCCTACAATGAGCAGTTCTTC	CASSLGLGSSYNEQFF	TRBV5-1	NA	NA	TRBJ2-1
TGCGCCAGCAGCCAAGATCTCTGGACAGGGGAAAATTCACCCCTCCACTTT	CASSQDLWTGENSPLHF	TRBV4-1	TRBD1	NA	TRBJ1-6
TGTGCCACCAGCAGGGACAGGGGCGGGCAGCCCCAGCATTTT	CATSRDRGGQPQHF	TRBV15	TRBD1	once	TRBJ1-5
TGCGCCAGCAGCCAAGGGGCGGGGGGGCCCTACAATGAGCAGTTCTTC	CASSQGAGGPYNEQFF	TRBV4-1	TRBD2	few	TRBJ2-1
TGCGCCAGCAGCCAACAGGGGGTAGGACAGCCCCAGCATTTT	CASSQQGVGQPQHF	TRBV4-1	TRBD1	NA	TRBJ1-5
TGTGCCAGTCGGGACAGGGGAAAACCTGAAGCTTTCTTT	CASRDRGKPEAFF	TRBV2	TRBD1	NA	TRBJ1-1
TGTGCCAGTAGTAGACGACAGAAATATCAGCCCCAGCATTTT	CASSRRQKYQPQHF	TRBV19	NA	NA	TRBJ1-5
TGTGCCAGTAGTATTCAGGGGGGACTAGCCAGAAATGAGCAGTTCTTC	CASSIQGGLARNEQFF	TRBV19	TRBD2	NA	TRBJ2-1
TGTGCCAGCTCCCTGAACATCCCAACTAATGAAAAACTGTTTTTT	CASSLNIPTNEKLFF	TRBV18	NA	few	TRBJ1-4
TGCGCCAGCAGCTTCCAGGTGAACACTGAAGCTTTCTTT	CASSFQVNTEAFF	TRBV5-1	NA	NA	TRBJ1-1
TGTGCCTGGGGACAGGGGGGATACGAGCAGTACTTC	CAWGQGGYEQYF	TRBV30	TRBD1	NA	TRBJ2-7
TGTGCCAGCAGCTTAGGGACAGGAAGCACAGATACGCAGTATTTT	CASSLGTGSTDTQYF	TRBV13	NA	few	TRBJ2-3
TGCAGCGCTGACGGACAGGGGGCTTGGGGTGAGCAGTTCTTC	CSADGQGAWGEQFF	TRBV29-1	TRBD1	NA	TRBJ2-1
TGTGCCAGAAGCTTGATGCGTCGTAACACTGAAGCTTTCTTT	CARSLMRRNTEAFF	TRBV5-3	NA	NA	TRBJ1-1
TGCGCCAGCAGCTTGGCCGATTTTGTGGTAGCGGGCACCGGGGAGCTGTTTTTT	CASSLADFVVAGTGELFF	TRBV5-1	TRBD2	NA	TRBJ2-2
TGCGCCAGCAGCCAAGATCAGGGACAGGGCGCCTACGAGCAGTACTTC	CASSQDQGQGAYEQYF	TRBV4-1	TRBD1	NA	TRBJ2-7
TGTGCCAGCAGCGCGGACAGGGGGGTCAACAATGAGCAGTTCTTC	CASSADRGVNNEQFF	TRBV7-9	TRBD1	NA	TRBJ2-1
TGTGCCATCAGTGACCCACAGGGGTCCTACGAGCAGTACTTC	CAISDPQGSYEQYF	TRBV10-3	TRBD1	NA	TRBJ2-7
TGTGCCAGTAGTAGAGAAATAGGTGGGACAGGGTTTGTGAGACAGCCCCAGCATTTT	CASSREIGGTGFVRQPQHF	TRBV19	TRBD1	NA	TRBJ1-5
TGTGCCAGCAGTAGACAGGGCTACGAGCAGTACTTC	CASSRQGYEQYF	TRBV2	TRBD1	once	TRBJ2-7
TGCGCCAGCAGCCTGGGGACAGGGAGATTCCACGAGCAGTACTTC	CASSLGTGRFHEQYF	TRBV4-1	TRBD1	once	TRBJ2-7
TGTGCCACCAGCAGGGACAGGGGGCGCGTCTCGGCTGGCTACACCTTC	CATSRDRGRVSAGYTF	TRBV15	TRBD1	NA	TRBJ1-2
TGTGCCAGTAGTATTGGAGGATACGGGGTGGAGCCCCAGCATTTT	CASSIGGYGVEPQHF	TRBV19	NA	NA	TRBJ1-5
TGTGCCAGCAGTACTACCCCGGACTCCTACGAGCAGTACTTC	CASSTTPDSYEQYF	TRBV28	NA	NA	TRBJ2-7
TGTGCCAGTAGTATAGGGGGTAGCGGGGGTTACAATGAGCAGTTCTTC	CASSIGGSGGYNEQFF	TRBV19	TRBD2	NA	TRBJ2-1
TGTGCCAGCTCACAGGGAGGGCGTACTGAAGCTTTCTTT	CASSQGGRTEAFF	TRBV19	NA	NA	TRBJ1-1